This TCR beta chain was captured in a study of cytomegalovirus exposure and HLA in healthy donors. Whole-study findings and limits: For TCR beta chains, V- and J-gene trimming was later linked to a missense DCLRE1C variant.

To note about this clone: Its antigen is currently unknown.

From germline, CDR1 is SGHKS and CDR2 YYEKEE (reference sequence). Unmatched junction bases numbered 10, after V lost 3 bases and J lost 5 bases. The CDR3 extends over 15 amino acids. 13 Jbeta primers and 60 Vbeta primers were used for the PCR. Method: immunoSEQ multiplex PCR; TCRdb's copy keeps in-frame clones and lacks some. The table records hundreds of thousands of clones, about 90% of them present only once. This receptor was identified in a woman aged 18-29 years in good health and CMV-seronegative. This sequence joins TRBV5-5 and TRBJ1-1; 7 bases agree with TRBD1. The source material was PBMCs. The CDR3 reads CASSWAVQGKTEAFF. The CDR3 DNA follows: TGTGCCAGCAGCTGGGCGGTACAGGGGAAGACTGAAGCTTTCTTT.